The 24 T cell receptor beta chains below come from one sample, sequenced in a study of cytomegalovirus exposure and HLA in healthy donors listed by TCRdb under 2017. The protocol used for the library was the immunoSEQ multiplex PCR assay. A mixture of 60 forward primers for TCR Vbeta segments and 13 reverse primers for TCR Jbeta segments was used in the multiplex PCR. The table comes from immuneACCESS by way of TCRdb, which keeps in-frame sequences with V and J called. Part of the clones is missing from these tables; in studies checked, under half for an unresolved V gene and the rest for unknown reasons. Here the sample has about 120,000 clones; over 60% occur a single time. The ten biggest clones cover about 4.5% of the sample. Sequencing was carried out using PBMCs. Receptors were obtained from a man aged 30 to 45 in good health and CMV-seropositive.

This chain joins TRBV10-1 and TRBJ1-4, with D possibly matching TRBD1 (6 bases). CDR1 is WNHNN, CDR2 SYGVQD, per germline (reference sequence). The germline V and J ends were trimmed by 4 bases and 0 bases, with 12 bases remaining between them. The CDR3 is 16 residues long. CDR3 bases: TGCGCCAGCAGTGGGACAGACGATTCAACTAATGAAAAACTGTTTTTT. Its translation: CASSGTDDSTNEKLFF.

This sequence joins TRBV4-2 and TRBJ2-3; TRBD2 matches 10 bases. V shed 1 base and J 6 bases; nucleotides not matched to a gene: 4. Germline V gene sequence: CDR1 LGHNA, CDR2 YNFKEQ. There are 15 residues in the CDR3. This CDR3 is CASSQGTSGSDTQYF. Written as DNA, the CDR3 is TGTGCCAGCAGCCAAGGGACTAGCGGATCGGATACGCAGTATTTT.

The V and J genes are TRBV15 and TRBJ2-5, with D tentatively TRBD1 (5 bases). CDR3 length: 13 amino acids. The germline V gene has CDR1 LNHNV and CDR2 YYDKDF (reference sequence). Trimming cost V 5 bases and J 0 bases, with 7 bases left between them. The CDR3 is CATSGHYQETQYF. The CDR3 DNA is TGTGCCACCAGCGGACACTACCAAGAGACCCAGTACTTC.

This chain links TRBV4-1 with TRBJ2-1; no definite D call. Trimming removed 4 bases from V and 7 bases from J, with 14 bases in between. Germline V gene data show CDR1 as MGHRA and CDR2 as YSYEKL. This CDR3 is 14 amino acids long. The CDR3 DNA is TGCGCCAGCAGCCCGATCGGGTTTTCTAATGAGCAGTTCTTC. The encoded protein is CASSPIGFSNEQFF.

The table lists this clone with a few counts. The chain links TRBV4-1 to TRBJ1-1, with D tentatively TRBD1 (5 bases). CDR3 length: 17 amino acids. Germline V lookup: CDR1 MGHRA, CDR2 YSYEKL. The ends were cut back, 0 bases at V and 4 bases at J, with 18 bases in the middle. CDR3 protein: CASSQDPVGVLVTEAFF. The CDR3 bases are TGCGCCAGCAGCCAAGATCCGGTAGGGGTCCTGGTCACTGAAGCTTTCTTT.

The chain links TRBV5-1 to TRBJ2-4; D remains unclear. The V gene's germline CDR1 is SGHRS and CDR2 YFSETQ. This CDR3 comprises 15 residues. V lost 5 bases, J lost 0 bases, and 12 bases lay in between. The CDR3 DNA is TGCGCCAGCAGATCTGACACCTTAGCCAAAAACATTCAGTACTTC. This translates into CASRSDTLAKNIQYF.

The gene calls are TRBV2 and TRBJ2-3, with 13 bases identical to TRBD2. V lost 11 bases and J lost 3; bases outside the gene matches: 5. The CDR3 is made up of 14 amino acids. From germline, CDR1 is SNHLY and CDR2 FYNNEI. The CDR3 DNA follows: TGTGCCGGCTCGACTAGCGGGGGGACAGATACGCAGTATTTT. It is translated as CAGSTSGGTDTQYF.

This chain links TRBV7-2 with TRBJ2-7; possibly TRBD1 for D (6 bases). Germline CDR1 SGHTA, CDR2 FQGNSA. The V gene lost 1 base and the J gene lost 7 bases, with 23 bases spanning the gap. The CDR3 runs 17 residues. CDR3 amino acids: CASSLEQGGIPPGEQYF. CDR3 coding DNA: TGTGCCAGCAGCTTAGAGCAAGGGGGAATTCCTCCGGGGGAGCAGTACTTC.

This clone was counted a single time. The genes are TRBV4-3 and TRBJ1-1; possible D gene TRBD1, 6 bases. The V gene's germline CDR1 is LGHNA and CDR2 YSLEER. The V end lost 4 bases, the J end lost 0 bases, and 12 bases lay between the germline ends. The CDR3 spans 15 residues. CDR3 DNA: TGCGCCAGCAGCCTAGTAACAGGGTTGAACACTGAAGCTTTCTTT. Translation: CASSLVTGLNTEAFF.

V and J are TRBV29-1 and TRBJ1-4; D not certain. CDR1 is SQVTM, CDR2 ANQGSEA, per germline. V was clipped by 8 bases and J by 4 bases, with 17 bases between them. This CDR3 contains 14 residues. CDR3 sequence reads: CSTSLLGSNEKLFF. In DNA form, the CDR3 reads TGCAGCACCTCCTTACTTGGGAGTAATGAAAAACTGTTTTTT.

CDR3: CASSYTGEADEQFF. In nucleotides, the CDR3 is TGTGCCAGCAGCTATACAGGGGAGGCCGATGAGCAGTTCTTC. V and J are TRBV11-3 and TRBJ2-1; TRBD1 is a possible D gene (7 bases). This CDR3 contains 14 residues. Trimming shortened V by 4 bases and J by 8 bases, and 15 bases separated the two germline ends. The germline V gene has CDR1 SGHNT and CDR2 YENEEA.

With regard to this clone: Relative to the germline gene, one junction end is altered; a read error may explain this. V and J are TRBV5-6 and TRBJ2-3, with 10 bases matching TRBD2. This CDR3 is built from 16 residues. Germline V lookup: CDR1 SGHDT, CDR2 YYEEEE. The DNA of the CDR3 is TGTGCCGGCAGCTCAGAGCGGGAGGGGCGCACAGATACGCAGTATTTT. It encodes CAGSSEREGRTDTQYF.

The chain carries TRBV6-4 and TRBJ2-6; 7 bases align to TRBD2. With 3 bases clipped from V and 0 bases from J, the junction kept 2 bases outside the gene matches. Germline V lookup: CDR1 MRHNA, CDR2 SNTAGT. This CDR3 contains 16 residues. The CDR3 coding sequence is TGTGCCAGCAGTGATGGGGGGGGCTCTGGGGCCAACGTCCTGACTTTC. This translates into CASSDGGGSGANVLTF.

This clone was counted a single time. The chain recombines TRBV5-1 with TRBJ2-5; D uncertain. Trimming pared 2 bases from V and 3 bases from J, leaving 11 bases between. Germline-derived CDR1 and CDR2 are SGHRS and YFSETQ. There are 14 residues in the CDR3. The CDR3 region has the DNA TGCGCCAGCAGCTTTTTAGGAACAGAAGAGACCCAGTACTTC. It encodes CASSFLGTEETQYF.

The V gene is TRBV9, the J gene TRBJ2-5; 8 bases map to TRBD2. The V gene end was trimmed by 0 bases and the J gene end by 5 bases; junction bases not matched to a gene: 9. CDR1 is SGDLS and CDR2 is YYNGEE in the germline V gene. The CDR3 is 16 residues long. CDR3 protein: CASSVGNGGAEETQYF. In DNA form, the CDR3 reads TGTGCCAGCAGCGTAGGTAACGGGGGGGCCGAGGAGACCCAGTACTTC.

The rearrangement uses TRBV5-5 and TRBJ1-3; 8 bases align to TRBD1. J gave up 0 bases and V 3 bases, and 2 bases lay outside the gene matches. Germline lookup yields CDR1 SGHKS and CDR2 YYEKEE (reference sequence). The length of the CDR3 is 15 residues. CDR3 amino acids: CASSSGTGSGNTIYF. The CDR3 bases are TGTGCCAGCAGCTCAGGGACAGGCTCTGGAAACACCATATATTTT.

This sequence joins TRBV11-2 and TRBJ2-1; 10 nucleotides match TRBD2. Germline V gene data show CDR1 as SGHAT and CDR2 as FQNNGV. The CDR3 totals 14 residues. The V and J ends lost 5 bases and 7 bases, in that order; junction bases with no gene match: 5. The CDR3 spells CASSLSGRGNEQFF. CDR3 nucleotide sequence: TGTGCCAGCAGCCTAAGCGGGAGGGGGAATGAGCAGTTCTTC.

This clone was seen a handful of times. This chain uses TRBV2 with TRBJ2-3; 12 bases map to TRBD1. CDR1 is SNHLY, CDR2 FYNNEI, per germline. The CDR3 extends over 13 amino acids. V lost 8 bases and J lost 6; bases outside the gene matches: 3. CDR3 in amino acids: CASEGTGGDTQYF. As DNA, the CDR3 is TGTGCCAGCGAGGGGACAGGGGGCGATACGCAGTATTTT.

This clone appeared a few times. V and J are TRBV10-3 and TRBJ1-1, with 7 positions matching TRBD1. The CDR3 runs to 13 residues. Germline lookup yields CDR1 ENHRY and CDR2 SYGVKD. V was pared by 5 bases and J by 4 bases, with 4 bases of the junction left unmatched. This chain's CDR3 is CAISTGVVTEAFF. In DNA form, the CDR3 reads TGTGCCATCAGTACAGGGGTTGTCACTGAAGCTTTCTTT.

The V and J genes are TRBV5-4 and TRBJ2-2; 10 nucleotides match TRBD1. CDR3 length: 15 residues. Per germline, CDR1 SGHNT and CDR2 YYREEE (reference sequence). With V trimmed by 3 bases and J by 1 base, 0 bases remained unmatched. CDR3 sequence: CASSWDRGNTGELFF. For the CDR3, the DNA is TGTGCCAGCAGCTGGGACAGGGGGAACACCGGGGAGCTGTTTTTT.

This clone was recorded a few times. The rearrangement joins TRBV11-2 to TRBJ2-7; tentative D call: TRBD2 (6 bases). The ends were cut back, 4 bases at V and 2 bases at J, with 12 bases in the middle. The V gene's germline CDR1 is SGHAT and CDR2 FQNNGV. This CDR3 comprises 14 residues. CDR3 in DNA: TGTGCCAGCAGCTCTAACCGGAGGGCCTACGAGCAGTACTTC. Translated, it gives CASSSNRRAYEQYF.

This chain uses TRBV25-1 with TRBJ1-5; D perhaps matches TRBD1 (6 bases). V was trimmed by 6 bases and J by 7 bases, leaving 13 bases between them. This CDR3 has 13 residues. CDR1 is MGHDK and CDR2 is SYGVNS in the germline V gene. CDR3 coding DNA: TGTGCCAGCAGCCCAGGGGCGCGGCAGCCCCAGCATTTT. Translation: CASSPGARQPQHF.

The chain joins TRBV28 to TRBJ1-1, with D perhaps matching TRBD1 (6 bases). The CDR3 totals 15 residues. Germline-derived CDR1 and CDR2 are MDHEN and SYDVKM. The V end was cut by 3 bases, the J end by 0 bases, with 11 bases between. The CDR3 loop is CASSFPGTLNTEAFF. The CDR3 coding sequence is TGTGCCAGCAGTTTCCCTGGGACATTGAACACTGAAGCTTTCTTT.

The chain combines TRBV19 with TRBJ1-2, with D maybe TRBD1 (6 bases). The germline V and J ends were trimmed by 3 bases and 3 bases, with 17 bases remaining between them. The CDR3 covers 16 residues. Germline V gene data show CDR1 as LNHDA and CDR2 as SQIVND (reference sequence). The CDR3: CASSMQRGARDYGYTF. CDR3 bases: TGTGCCAGTAGTATGCAACGGGGGGCGCGTGACTATGGCTACACCTTC.